Shown below are 27 T cell receptor beta chains from a single sample sequenced in a study of blood T cell repertoires in COVID-19. Assay used: immunoSEQ multiplex PCR; TCRdb lists only in-frame clones, some missing. The top ten hold about 6% of the sample, which has around 200,000 clones, around nine tenths seen once. Sequencing was performed on peripheral blood. These receptors were collected from a man aged 55 to 70 who had recovered from COVID-19.

This sequence joins TRBV6-5 and TRBJ2-2, with D maybe TRBD2 (5 bases). CDR1 and CDR2 from the germline V gene are MNHEY and SVGAGI. The CDR3 runs to 13 residues. V lost 10 bases, J lost 5 bases, and 14 bases lay in between. The CDR3 DNA follows: TGTGCCACCGTTAAAACGGGAACCGGGGAGCTGTTTTTT. It translates to CATVKTGTGELFF.

This chain connects TRBV3-1 (or the pseudogene TRBV3-2) to TRBJ1-2, with D hard to call. Trimming shortened V by 1 base and J by 8 bases, and 17 bases separated the two germline ends. Germline CDR1 is LGHDT and CDR2 is YNNKEL (reference sequence). CDR3 length equals 15 residues. CDR3 residues: CASSQAVIRGGGYTF. CDR3 in DNA: TGTGCCAGCAGCCAAGCGGTGATCCGGGGAGGGGGCTACACCTTC.

The genes are TRBV5-1 and TRBJ2-7; TRBD2 matches at 13 bases. This CDR3 has 15 amino acids. The trim removed 4 bases at V and 1 base at J, leaving 2 bases unmatched. Germline V gene lookup returns CDR1 SGHRS and CDR2 YFSETQ. In DNA form, the CDR3 reads TGCGCCAGCAGCGGGACTAGCGGGGCGTCCTACGAGCAGTACTTC. It specifies CASSGTSGASYEQYF.

The chain couples TRBV3-1 (or the pseudogene TRBV3-2) to TRBJ1-5; weak D call: TRBD1 (5 bases). Germline V gene data show CDR1 as LGHDT and CDR2 as YNNKEL (reference sequence). V lost 0 bases and J lost 0, with 27 bases in between. This CDR3 comprises 22 residues. The CDR3 DNA reads as TGTGCCAGCAGCCAAGAGGGGGGGTGCGGACCGGAGACGTGGAGTAGCAATCAGCCCCAGCATTTT. Its protein product is CASSQEGGCGPETWSSNQPQHF.

The J gene is TRBJ2-7, the V gene TRBV10-3; 7 positions match TRBD1. Germline assignment: CDR1 ENHRY and CDR2 SYGVKD. This CDR3 has 12 residues. After removal of 9 bases from V and 5 bases from J, the junction contained 7 bases not matched to a gene. CDR3 protein: CAIQGMGHEQYF. CDR3 coding DNA: TGTGCCATACAGGGGATGGGCCACGAGCAGTACTTC.

This clone was counted once. CDR3 loop: CASSQTPGGRFNEKLFF. CDR3 DNA: TGTGCCAGCAGCCAAACGCCGGGAGGACGATTTAATGAAAAACTGTTTTTT. The V gene is TRBV3-1 (or the pseudogene TRBV3-2), the J gene TRBJ1-4, with D unresolved. There are 17 residues in the CDR3. V was trimmed by 2 bases and J by 4 bases, leaving 17 bases between them. The germline V gene encodes CDR1 LGHDT and CDR2 YNNKEL (reference sequence).

The chain couples TRBV3-1 (or the pseudogene TRBV3-2) to TRBJ2-7, with 7 bases fitting TRBD2. CDR1 and CDR2 from the germline V gene are LGHDT and YNNKEL (reference sequence). Trimming at V came to 1 base and at J to 6 bases, leaving 6 bases not matched to a gene. The CDR3 length is 14 residues. The CDR3 spells CASSQGLAKGEQYF. CDR3 bases: TGTGCCAGCAGCCAAGGACTAGCTAAAGGCGAGCAGTACTTC.

The V call is TRBV5-4, the J call TRBJ1-1; 9 nucleotides align to TRBD1. J was trimmed by 4 bases and V by 0 bases; bases with no gene match: 1. Germline loops: CDR1 SGHNT, CDR2 YYREEE (reference sequence). The CDR3 length is 14 residues. The CDR3 DNA reads as TGTGCCAGCAGCTTGGGACAGGGGGTCACTGAAGCTTTCTTT. Its translation is CASSLGQGVTEAFF.

This chain uses TRBV11-3 with TRBJ1-1, with 7 bases matching TRBD1. The V segment lost 1 base and the J segment 4 bases; nucleotides outside the gene matches: 6. The CDR3 loop spans 15 amino acids. Germline CDR1 and CDR2: SGHNT and YENEEA. The DNA of the CDR3 is TGTGCCAGCAGCTTAGTGGAGGGGGCGAGCACTGAAGCTTTCTTT. Protein: CASSLVEGASTEAFF.

The chain joins TRBV7-2 to TRBJ1-1, with D perhaps TRBD1 (6 bases). CDR3 length: 13 amino acids. V was shortened by 6 bases and J by 5 bases, with 13 bases between the two germline ends. Germline V gene sequence: CDR1 SGHTA, CDR2 FQGNSA. The CDR3 DNA is TGTGCCAGCAGTACAACAGGGCGAACTGAAGCTTTCTTT. Translated, it gives CASSTTGRTEAFF.

The chain uses TRBV9 and TRBJ2-1; 7 bases are shared with TRBD1. The CDR3 covers 15 residues. With 4 bases clipped from V and 5 bases from J, the junction kept 9 bases outside the gene matches. Per germline, CDR1 SGDLS and CDR2 YYNGEE. CDR3 nucleotides: TGTGCCAGCAGCCTCTCTAAGGGGGCGGACAATGAGCAGTTCTTC. Its translation: CASSLSKGADNEQFF.

This chain's CDR3 is CASSVGLANTGELFF. CDR3 bases: TGTGCCAGCAGCGTGGGACTAGCGAACACCGGGGAGCTGTTTTTT. The chain combines TRBV9 with TRBJ2-2; TRBD2 aligns across 8 bases. Germline V gene sequence: CDR1 SGDLS, CDR2 YYNGEE. The CDR3 length is 15 residues. V shed 2 bases and J 0 bases; nucleotides not matched to a gene: 0.

This clone showed up just a few times. The chain recombines TRBV27 with TRBJ2-7, with 7 bases lining up with TRBD2. The germline V gene encodes CDR1 MNHEY and CDR2 SMNVEV (reference sequence). This CDR3 region has 16 residues. With V trimmed by 8 bases and J by 3 bases, 16 bases remained unmatched. The DNA for the CDR3 is TGTGCCAGCTGGAGACAAGGGACTAATTTCTACTACGAGCAGTACTTC. Translation: CASWRQGTNFYYEQYF.

This chain connects TRBV3-1 (or the pseudogene TRBV3-2) to TRBJ2-5; 10 nucleotides line up with TRBD2. Germline V gene data show CDR1 as LGHDT and CDR2 as YNNKEL (reference sequence). V was pared by 3 bases and J by 3 bases, with 4 bases of the junction left unmatched. This CDR3 has 15 amino acids. The CDR3 here is CASSQLLAGKETQYF. The CDR3 nucleotides are TGTGCCAGCAGCCAGTTACTAGCGGGAAAAGAGACCCAGTACTTC.

This clone is a singleton in its sample. The genes are TRBV28 and TRBJ1-1; TRBD1 matches at 11 bases. V was pared by 5 bases and J by 4 bases, with 9 bases of the junction left unmatched. The germline CDR1 and CDR2 sequences are MDHEN and SYDVKM. This CDR3 region has 16 residues. CDR3 residues: CASSQDRGRFGTEAFF. CDR3 coding DNA: TGTGCCAGCAGTCAGGACAGGGGGCGGTTTGGCACTGAAGCTTTCTTT.

V gene TRBV9 combines with J gene TRBJ2-5, with TRBD2 matching 10 bases. Germline V gene data show CDR1 as SGDLS and CDR2 as YYNGEE. V lost 3 bases, J lost 5 bases, and 10 bases stayed unmatched. The CDR3 is 16 amino acids. Written as DNA, the CDR3 is TGTGCCAGCAGCGCCACCATAGCGGGAGGTCGGGAGACCCAGTACTTC. Translating it yields CASSATIAGGRETQYF.

The chain joins TRBV28 to TRBJ2-2, with TRBD2 identical over 9 bases. The CDR3 covers 16 residues. Germline CDR1 reads MDHEN; CDR2 reads SYDVKM. Trimming at V came to 3 bases and at J to 2 bases, leaving 4 bases not matched to a gene. The DNA for the CDR3 is TGTGCCAGCAGTTTGGGGCTAGCGGGAAACACCGGGGAGCTGTTTTTT. This gives the protein CASSLGLAGNTGELFF.

This chain links TRBV30 with TRBJ2-2; no definite D call. Per the germline V gene, CDR1 is GTSNPN and CDR2 is SVGIG (reference sequence). CDR3 length equals 12 residues. Trimming removed 3 bases from V and 3 bases from J, with 5 bases in between. The CDR3 coding sequence is TGTGCCTGGAGGGCTCACACCGGGGAGCTGTTTTTT. Translation: CAWRAHTGELFF.

The gene calls are TRBV2 and TRBJ1-1, with 7 bases that match TRBD1. Per germline, CDR1 SNHLY and CDR2 FYNNEI. V trimming: 6 bases; J trimming: 1 base; junction bases outside the gene matches: 5. This CDR3 region has 14 residues. The CDR3 nucleotides read TGTGCCAGCAGGGACAGGACAGCGAACACTGAAGCTTTCTTT. It is translated as CASRDRTANTEAFF. Looking up the rest from reference TRBV2 and TRBJ1-1 gives the full variable domain: EPEVTQTPSHQVTQMGQEVILRCVPISNHLYFYWYRQILGQKVEFLVSFYNNEISEKSEIFDDQFSVERPDGSNFTLKIRSTKLEDSAMYFCASRDRTANTEAFFGQGTRLTVV.

V is TRBV11-2 and J is TRBJ2-2, with D hard to call. The ends were cut back, 5 bases at V and 6 bases at J, with 19 bases in the middle. The germline gives CDR1 SGHAT, CDR2 FQNNGV. The CDR3 sequence is 16 residues long. The CDR3 nucleotides are TGTGCCAGCAGCCCAAGACTCCCCCGGATTGCCGGGGAGCTGTTTTTT. Amino acid sequence: CASSPRLPRIAGELFF.

The V call is TRBV2, the J call TRBJ2-7, with a possible D match to TRBD2 (7 bases). The germline gives CDR1 SNHLY, CDR2 FYNNEI. V lost 7 bases and J lost 5, with 24 bases in between. This CDR3 spans 16 amino acids. The CDR3 DNA reads TGTGCCAGCACCCCCCGGGGGGCGGGACTCACGAACGAGCAGTACTTC. Translated: CASTPRGAGLTNEQYF.

This clone has just a few counts. CDR3 residues: CASSLYTDTQYF. The CDR3 DNA reads as TGTGCCAGCAGCCTATACACAGATACGCAGTATTTT. This sequence joins TRBV14 and TRBJ2-3; D gene unclear. Germline CDR1 and CDR2: SGHDN and FVKESK. The CDR3 sequence is 12 residues long. The V and J ends lost 4 bases and 2 bases respectively, with 4 bases between them. Using reference TRBV14 and TRBJ2-3 for the parts outside the CDR3, the full variable domain is EAGVTQFPSHSVIEKGQTVTLRCDPISGHDNLYWYRRVMGKEIKFLLHFVKESKQDESGMPNNRFLAERTGGTYSTLKVQPAELEDSGVYFCASSLYTDTQYFGPGTRLTVL.

This clone has only one observation. V is TRBV5-4 and J is TRBJ2-7, with 10 bases identical to TRBD2. Trimming cost V 3 bases and J 4 bases; bases outside gene matches: 7. Germline assignment: CDR1 SGHNT and CDR2 YYREEE (reference sequence). This CDR3 comprises 15 residues. CDR3 nucleotides: TGTGCCAGCAGCTCTACTAGCGGGGCTCCGTACGAGCAGTACTTC. Translated: CASSSTSGAPYEQYF.

The chain carries TRBV2 and TRBJ1-1; D is perhaps TRBD1 (6 bases). Trimming pared 4 bases from V and 6 bases from J, leaving 24 bases between. The germline CDR1 and CDR2 sequences are SNHLY and FYNNEI. This CDR3 has 17 amino acids. The CDR3 is CASSARQAGGERAEAFF. As DNA, the CDR3 is TGTGCCAGCAGTGCCCGACAGGCTGGGGGCGAGAGAGCTGAAGCTTTCTTT.

This clone was observed once. The V call is TRBV18, the J call TRBJ2-7; D call uncertain. The CDR3 length is 14 residues. Germline V lookup: CDR1 KGHSH, CDR2 LQKENI. V was shortened by 1 base and J by 1 base, with 8 bases between the two germline ends. The CDR3 region is CASSPQPVSYEQYF. DNA of the CDR3: TGTGCCAGCTCACCACAGCCGGTTTCCTACGAGCAGTACTTC.

The chain combines TRBV6-5 with TRBJ1-1, with 9 bases lining up with TRBD1. In germline, CDR1 is MNHEY, CDR2 SVGAGI. The CDR3 is made up of 16 amino acids. Losses at the gene ends were 3 bases for V and 5 bases for J; bases not matched to a gene: 10. For the CDR3, the DNA is TGTGCCAGCAGTTATAGGGGACAGGGAATGAGGACTGAAGCTTTCTTT. Translated: CASSYRGQGMRTEAFF.

J is TRBJ2-7 and V is TRBV24-1, with 8 bases aligning to TRBD1. The CDR3 runs 21 residues. Germline-derived CDR1 and CDR2 are KGHDR and SFDVKD. The V and J ends lost 3 bases and 1 base, in that order; junction bases with no gene match: 22. The CDR3 loop reads CATSDLLEGQEFRLPSYEQYF. The CDR3 DNA reads TGTGCCACCAGTGATCTACTCGAGGGACAGGAGTTCCGACTACCGTCCTACGAGCAGTACTTC.